The table lists the clone carrying this T cell receptor (beta chain) with a few counts. This CDR3 has 13 amino acids. Germline trimming cut 5 bases from V and 7 bases from J; bases unmatched to any gene: 7. CDR1 is DFQATT and CDR2 is SNEGSKA in the germline V gene (reference sequence). This entry belongs to a study of blood T cells in healthy people across ages. For the second PCR, which ran for about 6 to 11 cycles, a sample-barcoded 5' primer and a J-beta primer mix were used. Each CDR3 protein is one row after TCRdb ran MiXCR on the 5' RACE reads. The sample carries 800,000 to 950,000 distinct CDR3 sequences, 25% to 35% recorded once. The data were also submitted as part of a second study, on T cells of mothers and their children. This second study says: A few healthy Caucasian mothers, along with their six children, were the donors. A primer called M1S, used in the second PCR, added sample barcodes and 2-4 random nucleotides. Unrelated mother-child pairs always had slightly, but never significantly, lower normalized overlap than related pairs.

Sequenced: blood. The chain is built from TRBV20-1 and TRBJ2-1; the match to TRBD2 covers 8 bases. The TCR comes from a woman between 40 and 55 years old in good health. CDR3: CSAPTSGHNEQFF. The DNA of the CDR3 is TGCAGTGCTCCAACTAGCGGACATAATGAGCAGTTCTTC.